This T cell receptor beta chain was observed in a study of cytomegalovirus exposure and HLA in healthy donors. Regarding the study as a whole: The CMV antigen specificity of a few CMV-associated chains was confirmed through in vitro analysis. The only immune exposure information that was available was CMV serostatus. The authors listed roughly 150 TCR beta chains as cytomegalovirus-associated.

The CDR3 runs 14 residues. After removal of 4 bases from V and 0 bases from J, the junction contained 3 bases not matched to a gene. The germline V gene has CDR1 KGHSH and CDR2 LQKENI. This clone came up a few times. What it binds is not known. With 60 Vbeta and 13 Jbeta primers, the PCR was carried out. Sequencing used immunoSEQ multiplex PCR; TCRdb keeps in-frame clones, though not all of them. Of under 150,000 clones listed, over 60% are singletons. This TCR was recovered from a man aged 25 to 40 in good health and CMV-seronegative. The specimen was PBMCs. The rearrangement joins TRBV18 to TRBJ2-7; 7 nucleotides agree with TRBD1. CDR3 protein: CASSLRTGSYEQYF. The CDR3 nucleotides read TGTGCCAGCTCACTGCGGACAGGCTCCTACGAGCAGTACTTC.